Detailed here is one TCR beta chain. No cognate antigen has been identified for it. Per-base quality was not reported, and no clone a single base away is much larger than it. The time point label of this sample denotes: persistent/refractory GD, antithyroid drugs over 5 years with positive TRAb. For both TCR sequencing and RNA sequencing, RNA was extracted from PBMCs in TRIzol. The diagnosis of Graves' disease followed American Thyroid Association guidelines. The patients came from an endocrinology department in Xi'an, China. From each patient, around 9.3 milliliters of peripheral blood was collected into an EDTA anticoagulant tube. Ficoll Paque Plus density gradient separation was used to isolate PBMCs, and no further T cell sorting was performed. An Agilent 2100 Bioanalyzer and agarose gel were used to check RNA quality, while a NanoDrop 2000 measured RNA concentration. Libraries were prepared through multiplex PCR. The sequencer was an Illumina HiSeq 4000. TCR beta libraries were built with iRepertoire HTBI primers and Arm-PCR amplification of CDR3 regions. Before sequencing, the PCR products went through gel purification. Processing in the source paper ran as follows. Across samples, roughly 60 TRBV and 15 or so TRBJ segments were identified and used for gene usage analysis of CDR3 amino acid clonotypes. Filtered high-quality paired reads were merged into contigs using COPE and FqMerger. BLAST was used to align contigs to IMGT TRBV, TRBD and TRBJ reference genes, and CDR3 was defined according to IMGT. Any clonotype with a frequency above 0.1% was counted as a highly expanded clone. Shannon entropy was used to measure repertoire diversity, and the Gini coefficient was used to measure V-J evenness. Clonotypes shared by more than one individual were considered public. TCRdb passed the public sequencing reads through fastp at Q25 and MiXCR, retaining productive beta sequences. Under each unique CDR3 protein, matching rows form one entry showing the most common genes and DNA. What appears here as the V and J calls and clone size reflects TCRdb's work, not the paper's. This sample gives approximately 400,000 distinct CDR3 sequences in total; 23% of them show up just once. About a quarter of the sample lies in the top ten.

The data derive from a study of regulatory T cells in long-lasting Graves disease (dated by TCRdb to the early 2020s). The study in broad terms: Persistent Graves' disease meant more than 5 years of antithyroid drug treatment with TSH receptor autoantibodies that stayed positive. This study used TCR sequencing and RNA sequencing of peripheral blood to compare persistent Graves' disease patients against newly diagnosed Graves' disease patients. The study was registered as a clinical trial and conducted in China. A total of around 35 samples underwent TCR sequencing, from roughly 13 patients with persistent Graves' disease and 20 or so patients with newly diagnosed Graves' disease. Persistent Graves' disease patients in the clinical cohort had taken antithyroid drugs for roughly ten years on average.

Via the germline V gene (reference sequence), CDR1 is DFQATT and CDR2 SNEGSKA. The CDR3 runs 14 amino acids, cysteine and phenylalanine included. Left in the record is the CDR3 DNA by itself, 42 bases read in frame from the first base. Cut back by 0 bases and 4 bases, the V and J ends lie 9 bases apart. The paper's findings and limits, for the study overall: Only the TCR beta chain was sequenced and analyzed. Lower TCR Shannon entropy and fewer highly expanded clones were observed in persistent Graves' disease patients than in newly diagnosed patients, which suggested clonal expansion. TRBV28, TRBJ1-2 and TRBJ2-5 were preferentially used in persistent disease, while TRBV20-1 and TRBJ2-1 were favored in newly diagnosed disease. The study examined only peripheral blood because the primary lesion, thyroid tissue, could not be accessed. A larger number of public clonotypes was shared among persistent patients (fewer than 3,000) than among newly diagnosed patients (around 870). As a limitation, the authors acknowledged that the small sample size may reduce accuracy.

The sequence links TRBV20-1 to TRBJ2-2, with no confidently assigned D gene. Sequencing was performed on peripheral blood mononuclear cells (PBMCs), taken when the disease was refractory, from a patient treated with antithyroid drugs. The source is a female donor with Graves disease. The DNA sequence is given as TGCAGTGCTAGAGATGACGGTCTCACCGGGGAGCTGTTTTTT. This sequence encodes CSARDDGLTGELFF.